This T cell receptor (beta chain) was sequenced for a study of blood T cells in healthy people across ages. The study, taken as a whole, reports: Compared with aged donors, long-lived donors showed fewer expanded clones, suggesting selection.

The CDR3 has 14 residues. The germline V gene encodes CDR1 KGHSH and CDR2 LQKENI. V was cut by 3 bases and J by 7 bases, with 15 bases left in between. Remarks on this clonotype: Antigen specificity is unknown.

PCR was performed a second time for about 7 to 11 cycles using a sample-barcoded 5' primer and a J-beta primer mix. TCRdb re-analysed the 5' RACE reads in MiXCR, keeping a single row per CDR3 protein. The sample has about 840,000 distinct CDR3 sequences; almost 30% are singletons. These same data were also listed under a study on T cells of mothers and their children. That paper states: The whole RNA yield was converted to cDNA, approximately 1.6 ug per 15 ul. Slightly higher but non-significant overlap marked related mother-child pairs versus unrelated pairs.

Sequenced sample: blood. The sequence was obtained from a woman in her thirties or forties in good health. The rearrangement links TRBV18 to TRBJ1-2; D remains ambiguous. The chain's CDR3 is CASSPELRESGYTF. Here the CDR3 DNA reads TGTGCCAGCTCACCGGAACTACGGGAGAGTGGCTACACCTTC.